The sequence of this T cell receptor (beta chain) was determined in a study of T cell responses to AZD1222 COVID-19 vaccine. The ends were cut back, 4 bases at V and 4 bases at J, with 17 bases in the middle. The V gene's germline CDR1 is MNHEY and CDR2 SVGAGI. This CDR3 is 16 amino acids long. General study results and limits: Spike regions recognized by vaccine-associated CD4 TCRs spanned the protein, led by 160-218 and 743-854. Repertoires were sampled only after the peak T cell response. Donors skewed white British and female; clonal diversity was possibly underestimated.

The repertoire was sequenced with immunoSEQ multiplex PCR; TCRdb's copy has only in-frame clones and lacks some. The sample contains 95,000 to 150,000 clones, approximately 90% of which appear only once. As concerns this clone: Its specificity is not known.

The material sequenced was peripheral blood, taken on day 0 of AZD1222 vaccination. This clonotype was obtained from an adult in good health. The chain recombines TRBV6-5 with TRBJ1-3, with D possibly matching TRBD1 (6 bases). The CDR3 loop is CASSFQGGGLGNTIYF. The CDR3 DNA follows: TGTGCCAGCAGTTTCCAGGGCGGGGGCCTCGGAAACACCATATATTTT.